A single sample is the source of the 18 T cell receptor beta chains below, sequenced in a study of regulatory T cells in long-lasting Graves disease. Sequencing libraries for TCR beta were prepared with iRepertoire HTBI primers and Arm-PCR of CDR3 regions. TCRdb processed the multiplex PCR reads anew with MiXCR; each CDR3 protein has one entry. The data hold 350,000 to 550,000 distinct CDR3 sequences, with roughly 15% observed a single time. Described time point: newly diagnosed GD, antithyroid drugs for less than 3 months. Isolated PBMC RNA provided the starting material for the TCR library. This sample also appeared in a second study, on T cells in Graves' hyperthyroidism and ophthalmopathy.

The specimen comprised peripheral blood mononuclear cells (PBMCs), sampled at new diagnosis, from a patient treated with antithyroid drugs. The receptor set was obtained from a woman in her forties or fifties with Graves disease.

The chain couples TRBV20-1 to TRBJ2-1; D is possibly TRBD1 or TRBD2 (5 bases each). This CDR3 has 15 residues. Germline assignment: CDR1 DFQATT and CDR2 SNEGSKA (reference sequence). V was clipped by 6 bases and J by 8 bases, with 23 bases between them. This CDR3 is CSAPSGTSPGDEQFF. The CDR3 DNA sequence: TGCAGTGCGCCTTCCGGGACCTCACCTGGGGATGAGCAGTTCTTC.

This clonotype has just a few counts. For the CDR3, the DNA is TGCAGTGCTAGAGATCGAGGGGGCCAAGAGACCCAGTACTTC. It specifies CSARDRGGQETQYF. V gene TRBV20-1 combines with J gene TRBJ2-5; a possible D gene is TRBD1 (6 bases). The length of the CDR3 is 14 residues. V was shortened by 0 bases and J by 1 base, with 9 bases between the two germline ends. Germline assignment: CDR1 DFQATT and CDR2 SNEGSKA (reference sequence).

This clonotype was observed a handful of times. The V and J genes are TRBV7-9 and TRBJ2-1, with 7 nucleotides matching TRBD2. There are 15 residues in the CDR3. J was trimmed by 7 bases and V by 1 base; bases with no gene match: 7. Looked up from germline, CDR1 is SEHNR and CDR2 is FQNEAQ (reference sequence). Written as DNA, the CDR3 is TGTGCCAGCAGCTTAGGGTTTGGACTAGAAAATGAGCAGTTCTTC. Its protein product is CASSLGFGLENEQFF.

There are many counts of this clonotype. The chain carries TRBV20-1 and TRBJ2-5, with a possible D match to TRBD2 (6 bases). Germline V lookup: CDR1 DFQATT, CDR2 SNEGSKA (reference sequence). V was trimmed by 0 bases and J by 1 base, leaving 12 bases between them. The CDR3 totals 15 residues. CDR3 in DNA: TGCAGTGCTAGAGATACGCGGAGGGCCCAAGAGACCCAGTACTTC. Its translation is CSARDTRRAQETQYF.

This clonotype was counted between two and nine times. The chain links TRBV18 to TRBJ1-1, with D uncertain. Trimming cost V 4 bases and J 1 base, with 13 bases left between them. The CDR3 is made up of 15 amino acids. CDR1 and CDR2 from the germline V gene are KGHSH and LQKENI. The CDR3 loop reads CASSLTRVGNTEAFF. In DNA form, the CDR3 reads TGTGCCAGCTCACTCACACGGGTGGGGAACACTGAAGCTTTCTTT.

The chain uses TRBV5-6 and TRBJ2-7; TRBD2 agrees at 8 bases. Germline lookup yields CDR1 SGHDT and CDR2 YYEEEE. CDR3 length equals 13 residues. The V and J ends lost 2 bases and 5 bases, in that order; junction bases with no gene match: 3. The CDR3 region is CASSLAGEHEQYF. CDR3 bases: TGTGCCAGCAGCTTAGCGGGAGAACACGAGCAGTACTTC.

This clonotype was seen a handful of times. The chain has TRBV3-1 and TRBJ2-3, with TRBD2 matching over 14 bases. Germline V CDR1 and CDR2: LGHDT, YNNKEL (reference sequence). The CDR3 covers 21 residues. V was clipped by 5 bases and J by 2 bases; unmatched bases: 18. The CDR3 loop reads CASSAIPGTGLAGALTDTQYF. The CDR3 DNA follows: TGTGCCAGCAGCGCAATCCCCGGGACGGGACTAGCGGGAGCCCTCACAGATACGCAGTATTTT.

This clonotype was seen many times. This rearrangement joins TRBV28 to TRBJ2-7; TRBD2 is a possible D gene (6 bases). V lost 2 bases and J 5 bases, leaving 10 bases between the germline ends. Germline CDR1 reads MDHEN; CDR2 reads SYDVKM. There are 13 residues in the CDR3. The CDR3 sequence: CASSLIRGDEQYF. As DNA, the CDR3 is TGTGCCAGCAGTTTAATTCGCGGGGACGAGCAGTACTTC.

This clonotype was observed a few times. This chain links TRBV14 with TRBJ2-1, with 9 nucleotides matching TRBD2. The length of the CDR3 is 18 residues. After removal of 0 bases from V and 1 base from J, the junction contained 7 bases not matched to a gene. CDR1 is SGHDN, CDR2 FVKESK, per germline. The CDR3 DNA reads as TGTGCCAGCAGCCAAGAAGATGGGCGGGAGGGTTCCTACAATGAGCAGTTCTTC. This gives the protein CASSQEDGREGSYNEQFF.

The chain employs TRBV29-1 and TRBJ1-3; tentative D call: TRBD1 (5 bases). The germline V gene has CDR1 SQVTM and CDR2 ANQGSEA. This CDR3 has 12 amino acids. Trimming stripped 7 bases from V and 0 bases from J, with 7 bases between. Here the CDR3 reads CSGRDSGNTIYF. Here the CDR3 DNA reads TGCAGCGGCAGGGACTCTGGAAACACCATATATTTT. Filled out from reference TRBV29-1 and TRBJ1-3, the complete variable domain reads SAVISQKPSRDICQRGTSLTIQCQVDSQVTMMFWYRQQPGQSLTLIATANQGSEATYESGFVIDKFPISRPNLTFSTLTVSNMSPEDSSIYLCSGRDSGNTIYFGEGSWLTVV.

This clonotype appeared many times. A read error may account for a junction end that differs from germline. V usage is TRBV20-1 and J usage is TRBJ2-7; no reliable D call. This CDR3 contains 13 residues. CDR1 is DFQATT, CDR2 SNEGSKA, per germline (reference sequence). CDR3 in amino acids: CSASNSDAYEQYF. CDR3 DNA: TGCAGTGCTAGCAACAGCGACGCCTACGAACAGTACTTC.

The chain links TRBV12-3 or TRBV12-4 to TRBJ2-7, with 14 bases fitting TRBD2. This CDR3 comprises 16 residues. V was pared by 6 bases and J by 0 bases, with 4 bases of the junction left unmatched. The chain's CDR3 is CASSWTSGRSSYEQYF. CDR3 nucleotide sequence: TGTGCCAGCAGCTGGACTAGCGGGAGGAGCTCCTACGAGCAGTACTTC.

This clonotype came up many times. The CDR3 DNA reads TGTGCCATGCGATCAGGGGACTCCTACGAGCAGTACTTC. Residues: CAMRSGDSYEQYF. This chain joins TRBV10-3 and TRBJ2-7; possibly TRBD1 for D (6 bases). V was cut by 9 bases and J by 0 bases, with 12 bases left in between. The germline V gene encodes CDR1 ENHRY and CDR2 SYGVKD. The CDR3 is 13 amino acids.

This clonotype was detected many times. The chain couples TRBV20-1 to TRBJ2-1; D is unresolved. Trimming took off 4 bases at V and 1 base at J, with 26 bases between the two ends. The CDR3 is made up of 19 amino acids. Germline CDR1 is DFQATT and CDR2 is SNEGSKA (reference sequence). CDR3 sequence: CSATAEVGKLQSSYNEQFF. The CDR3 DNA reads TGCAGTGCTACTGCTGAAGTGGGAAAGCTCCAATCTTCCTACAATGAGCAGTTCTTC.

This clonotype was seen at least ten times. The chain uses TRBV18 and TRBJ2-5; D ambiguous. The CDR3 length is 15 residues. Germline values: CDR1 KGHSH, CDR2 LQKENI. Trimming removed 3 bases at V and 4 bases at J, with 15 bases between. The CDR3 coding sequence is TGTGCCAGCTCACCCTTTGGAGACCGACGAGAGACCCAGTACTTC. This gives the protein CASSPFGDRRETQYF.

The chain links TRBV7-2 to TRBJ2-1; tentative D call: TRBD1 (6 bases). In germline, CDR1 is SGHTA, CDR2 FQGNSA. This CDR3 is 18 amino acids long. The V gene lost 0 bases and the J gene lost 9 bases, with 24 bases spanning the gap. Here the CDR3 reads CASSLAPGSSPGQSEQFF. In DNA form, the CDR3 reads TGTGCCAGCAGCTTAGCCCCGGGGAGTAGTCCGGGACAAAGTGAGCAGTTCTTC.

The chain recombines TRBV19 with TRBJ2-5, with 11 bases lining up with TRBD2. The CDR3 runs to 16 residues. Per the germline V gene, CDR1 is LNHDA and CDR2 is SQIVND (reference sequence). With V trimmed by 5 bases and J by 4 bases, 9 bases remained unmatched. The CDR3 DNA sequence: TGTGCCAGTAGTCTTCTGACTAGCGGGACGAGAGAGACCCAGTACTTC. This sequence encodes CASSLLTSGTRETQYF.

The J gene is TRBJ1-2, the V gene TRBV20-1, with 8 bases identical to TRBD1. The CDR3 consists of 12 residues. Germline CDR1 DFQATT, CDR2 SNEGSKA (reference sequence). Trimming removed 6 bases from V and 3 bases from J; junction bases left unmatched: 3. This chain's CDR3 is CSAATGDYGYTF. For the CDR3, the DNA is TGCAGTGCAGCGACAGGGGACTATGGCTACACCTTC.